The clone carrying this T cell receptor beta chain occurred many times. This entry belongs to a study of early T cells in non-severe SARS-CoV-2 infection. Study details: Sequencing of bulk RNA from unsorted whole blood was done, without chain pairing.

Germline values: CDR1 MNHEY, CDR2 SVGAGI. V shed 2 bases, J shed 6 bases, and the junction held 3 bases outside the gene matches. The CDR3 spans 14 residues. The library protocol tagged individual cDNA molecules with unique molecular identifiers. TCRdb fed the 5' RACE reads into MiXCR, producing one record per CDR3 protein. This repertoire shows more than 50,000 distinct CDR3 sequences, around 6% found once; its top ten account for 6.8%. This TCR was recovered from an adult who was a healthcare worker with PCR-confirmed SARS-CoV-2 infection or an uninfected control (not recorded which). This chain links TRBV6-5 with TRBJ1-5; TRBD1 agrees at 8 bases. Source material: whole blood. The CDR3 nucleotides read TGTGCCAGCAGTTACACTGGGACAGGTCAGCCCCAGCATTTT. Protein: CASSYTGTGQPQHF.